These 24 T cell receptor beta chains were sequenced from one sample in a study of early T cells in non-severe SARS-CoV-2 infection. TCRdb used MiXCR to reprocess the 5' RACE reads, holding one entry per CDR3 protein. The profile shows around 35,000 distinct CDR3 sequences, approximately 5% of them singletons. The sample taken for sequencing was whole blood. All receptors come from an adult who was a healthcare worker with PCR-confirmed SARS-CoV-2 infection or an uninfected control (not recorded which).

This clonotype was recorded a few times. This chain connects TRBV12-3 or TRBV12-4 to TRBJ2-3; D gene uncertain. The CDR3 loop spans 13 amino acids. The ends were cut back, 2 bases at V and 3 bases at J, with 6 bases in the middle. The chain's CDR3 is CASSLRETDTQYF. CDR3 DNA: TGTGCCAGCAGTTTAAGAGAGACAGATACGCAGTATTTT.

Only a few counts were recorded for this clonotype. The genes are TRBV7-2 and TRBJ2-5, with 8 bases matching TRBD2. The CDR3 length is 15 residues. V trimming: 5 bases; J trimming: 0 bases; junction bases outside the gene matches: 5. Per the germline V gene, CDR1 is SGHTA and CDR2 is FQGNSA. The CDR3 sequence: CASSLSGGYQETQYF. The CDR3 DNA is TGTGCCAGCAGCCTGAGCGGGGGATACCAAGAGACCCAGTACTTC.

The sample holds a few counts of this clonotype. This chain uses TRBV3-1 with TRBJ2-1, with D unresolved. The germline V gene encodes CDR1 LGHDT and CDR2 YNNKEL (reference sequence). Trimming shortened V by 1 base and J by 9 bases, and 16 bases separated the two germline ends. The CDR3 covers 15 residues. The CDR3 region has the DNA TGTGCCAGCAGCCAAGGGTGGGCCCCTCTTGGTGAGCAGTTCTTC. Protein sequence: CASSQGWAPLGEQFF.

The chain couples TRBV18 to TRBJ2-2; 15 nucleotides agree with TRBD2. Trimming at V came to 0 bases and at J to 4 bases, leaving 0 bases not matched to a gene. The CDR3 runs 17 residues. The germline gives CDR1 KGHSH, CDR2 LQKENI. The CDR3 is CASSPPGLAGGTGELFF. As DNA, the CDR3 is TGTGCCAGCTCACCACCGGGACTAGCGGGAGGCACCGGGGAGCTGTTTTTT.

This clonotype was seen a handful of times. The rearrangement links TRBV27 to TRBJ2-3; TRBD2 matches at 7 bases. Per the germline V gene, CDR1 is MNHEY and CDR2 is SMNVEV (reference sequence). This CDR3 is built from 18 residues. With V trimmed by 10 bases and J by 4 bases, 23 bases remained unmatched. The CDR3: CATRVRPLGGGPSDTQYF. The CDR3 coding sequence is TGTGCCACCAGAGTACGCCCTCTGGGGGGAGGGCCTTCAGATACGCAGTATTTT.

CDR3 coding DNA: TGTGCAAGTCGCTTAGCAGGGGCCACCTACGAGCAGTACTTC. Translated, it gives CASRLAGATYEQYF. The gene calls are TRBV12-2 and TRBJ2-7; TRBD1, as called in the table, went unchecked against the DNA. TRBV12-2 is a recognized pseudogene. CDR3 length equals 14 residues.

This clonotype has ten or more counts. This chain uses TRBV20-1 with TRBJ2-5, with a possible D match to TRBD2 (5 bases). CDR1 and CDR2 from the germline V gene are DFQATT and SNEGSKA (reference sequence). The V end lost 0 bases, the J end lost 2 bases, and 10 bases lay between the germline ends. The CDR3 contains 14 residues. Here the CDR3 reads CSARDVERQETQYF. The CDR3 coding sequence is TGCAGTGCTAGAGATGTCGAGCGGCAAGAGACCCAGTACTTC.

In its sample, this clonotype was seen many times. The chain couples TRBV18 to TRBJ2-3; 10 bases map to TRBD2. V dropped 2 bases and J dropped 2; count of bases not matched to a gene: 4. The V gene's germline CDR1 is KGHSH and CDR2 LQKENI. CDR3 length: 16 amino acids. CDR3 coding DNA: TGTGCCAGCTCACCAAGGCTAGCGGGAGACACAGATACGCAGTATTTT. Translated, it gives CASSPRLAGDTDTQYF.

V usage is TRBV20-1 and J usage is TRBJ2-7; 7 bases are shared with TRBD2. V lost 3 bases and J lost 4; bases outside the gene matches: 6. Germline CDR1 and CDR2: DFQATT and SNEGSKA (reference sequence). The CDR3 is made up of 13 amino acids. In DNA, the CDR3 is TGCAGTGCTAGTCCCAGCGGGGTGTACGAGCAGTACTTC. It codes for CSASPSGVYEQYF.

This clonotype was seen repeatedly, ten times or more. The V call is TRBV7-2, the J call TRBJ2-3; 9 nucleotides agree with TRBD2. The CDR3 contains 18 residues. V gave up 3 bases and J gave up 2 bases; unmatched junction bases: 12. The germline V gene has CDR1 SGHTA and CDR2 FQGNSA. CDR3 DNA sequence: TGTGCCAGCAGCTTGCGTAGGGCGGGAGGGCTATCCACAGATACGCAGTATTTT. This gives the protein CASSLRRAGGLSTDTQYF.

This clonotype occurred a few times. The rearrangement joins TRBV9 to TRBJ2-3; 8 bases fit TRBD2. The trim removed 0 bases at V and 4 bases at J, leaving 4 bases unmatched. Germline V lookup: CDR1 SGDLS, CDR2 YYNGEE. The length of the CDR3 is 15 residues. The CDR3, as DNA: TGTGCCAGCAGCGTAGGACTAGCGCGCCCAGATACGCAGTATTTT. It yields the protein CASSVGLARPDTQYF.

The chain joins TRBV12-3 or TRBV12-4 to TRBJ2-5; 9 nucleotides line up with TRBD1. V shed 3 bases and J 2 bases; nucleotides not matched to a gene: 13. CDR3 length equals 18 residues. The CDR3 loop reads CASSFRSGTGSGQETQYF. DNA of the CDR3: TGTGCCAGCAGTTTCCGATCCGGGACAGGGTCTGGGCAAGAGACCCAGTACTTC.

This clonotype was counted at least ten times. The chain uses TRBV6-4 and TRBJ2-1; 10 bases align to TRBD1. V lost 5 bases to trimming and J lost 8 bases; unmatched junction nucleotides: 6. Per the germline V gene, CDR1 is MRHNA and CDR2 is SNTAGT. The CDR3 sequence is 14 residues long. DNA for the CDR3: TGTGCCAGCAGTCTGACAGGGGGCGGCCATGAGCAGTTCTTC. Translating gives CASSLTGGGHEQFF.

This clonotype was seen repeatedly, ten times or more. This chain links TRBV20-1 with TRBJ2-3; 11 bases match TRBD2. The CDR3 is made up of 16 amino acids. After removal of 4 bases from V and 2 bases from J, the junction contained 8 bases not matched to a gene. Germline lookup yields CDR1 DFQATT and CDR2 SNEGSKA (reference sequence). The CDR3 loop is CSATKLAGEPTDTQYF. The CDR3, as DNA: TGCAGTGCTACCAAACTAGCGGGGGAACCCACAGATACGCAGTATTTT.

This clonotype was counted at least ten times. This chain joins TRBV12-5 and TRBJ2-1; 7 nucleotides match TRBD2. V lost 4 bases and J lost 7; bases outside the gene matches: 10. The CDR3 has 15 residues. The germline gives CDR1 LGHNT, CDR2 FRNRAP. The DNA of the CDR3 is TGTGCTAGTGGTTCCGGGGAGGGCCTAAGGAATGAGCAGTTCTTC. Amino acids: CASGSGEGLRNEQFF.

This clonotype was counted at least ten times. The rearrangement uses TRBV11-1 and TRBJ1-1; D unclear. CDR1 and CDR2 (germline): SGHAT, FQDESV (reference sequence). This CDR3 region has 14 residues. The V gene lost 0 bases and the J gene lost 4 bases, with 9 bases spanning the gap. CDR3 amino acids: CASSLAGRITEAFF. CDR3 nucleotides: TGTGCCAGCAGCTTAGCAGGGAGAATCACTGAAGCTTTCTTT.

There are many counts of this clonotype. The chain employs TRBV11-2 and TRBJ2-7; D possibly matches TRBD1 or TRBD2 (5 bases each). Germline V CDR1 and CDR2: SGHAT, FQNNGV. The V end was cut by 2 bases, the J end by 4 bases, with 18 bases between. The CDR3 extends over 16 amino acids. The CDR3 coding sequence is TGTGCCAGCAGCTTACTTTTGGGACCCCCGGAATACGAGCAGTACTTC. It encodes CASSLLLGPPEYEQYF.

This clonotype was found many times. The chain links TRBV12-3 or TRBV12-4 to TRBJ2-3, with a weak D call TRBD2 (5 bases). The CDR3 covers 15 residues. V lost 2 bases to trimming and J lost 2 bases, with 11 bases between them. CDR3 sequence reads: CASSLTGLNTDTQYF. The CDR3 bases are TGTGCCAGCAGTTTAACCGGACTCAACACAGATACGCAGTATTTT.

This clonotype appeared many times. The rearrangement links TRBV24-1 to TRBJ2-7; a weak D match, TRBD2 (5 bases). Trimming removed 8 bases from V and 6 bases from J, with 16 bases in between. The CDR3 extends over 13 amino acids. Germline V lookup: CDR1 KGHDR, CDR2 SFDVKD. The CDR3 region has the DNA TGTGCCACCACCGGACGGGGATTAAGCGAGCAGTACTTC. Its protein product is CATTGRGLSEQYF.

The chain recombines TRBV20-1 with TRBJ2-7; D is uncertain. V was cut by 4 bases and J by 3 bases, with 16 bases left in between. The CDR3 length is 14 residues. Per germline, CDR1 DFQATT and CDR2 SNEGSKA (reference sequence). CDR3 in DNA: TGCAGTGCTACCGAGCCCGGGTCGAACTACGAGCAGTACTTC. The encoded protein is CSATEPGSNYEQYF.

This clonotype was seen a handful of times. Germline and junction disagree at one end, which may indicate a read error. The V and J genes are TRBV6-6 and TRBJ2-7; TRBD1 aligns across 7 bases. CDR1 and CDR2 (germline): MNHNY, SVGAGI (reference sequence). The CDR3 length is 16 residues. CDR3 DNA sequence: TGTGTCAGCAGTCCCTTGGGTTTCACAGGGGATCACGAGCAGTACTTC. This translates into CVSSPLGFTGDHEQYF.

In its sample, this clonotype is medium-sized. The rearrangement links TRBV7-8 to TRBJ2-3; TRBD2 aligns across 12 bases. After removal of 5 bases from V and 6 bases from J, the junction contained 21 bases not matched to a gene. The CDR3 extends over 20 amino acids. Germline-derived CDR1 and CDR2 are SGHVS and FQNEAQ. CDR3 region: CASSIRDTFPGLAGTDTQYF. The CDR3 DNA reads as TGTGCCAGCAGCATACGGGACACCTTCCCGGGACTAGCGGGTACGGATACGCAGTATTTT. The variable domain in full, completed from reference TRBV7-8 and TRBJ2-3, reads GAGVSQSPRYKVAKRGQDVALRCDPISGHVSLFWYQQALGQGPEFLTYFQNEAQLDKSGLPSDRFFAERPEGSVSTLKIQRTQQEDSAVYLCASSIRDTFPGLAGTDTQYFGPGTRLTVL.

At least ten counts were recorded for this clonotype. This chain joins TRBV10-3 and TRBJ2-1, with TRBD2 matching over 9 bases. Germline V gene data show CDR1 as ENHRY and CDR2 as SYGVKD. CDR3 size: 13 residues. With 10 bases clipped from V and 4 bases from J, the junction kept 5 bases outside the gene matches. CDR3 sequence: CASRLAEYNEQFF. The DNA for the CDR3 is TGTGCCAGTCGACTAGCGGAGTACAATGAGCAGTTCTTC.

This clonotype was found many times. V is TRBV7-8 and J is TRBJ2-5, with 12 bases matching TRBD1. V lost 6 bases to trimming and J lost 5 bases; unmatched junction nucleotides: 16. Germline loops: CDR1 SGHVS, CDR2 FQNEAQ. The CDR3 length is 18 residues. For the CDR3, the DNA is TGTGCCAGCAGACTATCTAGAACACGGGACAGGGGGCGGGAGACCCAGTACTTC. Its translation: CASRLSRTRDRGRETQYF.